The 13 T cell receptor beta chains presented below share a single source sample, sequenced in a study of cytomegalovirus exposure and HLA in healthy donors. In the PCR, 60 Vbeta and 13 Jbeta primers were used. Libraries were prepared by immunoSEQ multiplex PCR; TCRdb keeps only in-frame clonotypes and omits some of them. Of about 130,000 clones in the sample, roughly 72% are singletons; the top ten hold roughly 1.9%. Sequencing input: PBMCs. These receptor sequences come from a woman between 50 and 59 years old in good health and CMV-seronegative.

The CDR3 bases are TGCGCCAGCAGCTTGGGGGGTCAGGGAGGTTCTACCTACGAGCAGTACTTC. It is translated as CASSLGGQGGSTYEQYF. The chain links TRBV5-1 to TRBJ2-7, with D perhaps TRBD2 (6 bases). V was trimmed by 0 bases and J by 2 bases, leaving 18 bases between them. The CDR3 runs to 17 residues. Germline V gives CDR1 SGHRS, CDR2 YFSETQ.

This chain joins TRBV28 and TRBJ1-1, with 8 bases lining up with TRBD1. The germline gives CDR1 MDHEN, CDR2 SYDVKM. J was trimmed by 5 bases and V by 7 bases; bases with no gene match: 12. The length of the CDR3 is 15 residues. The CDR3 here is CASTPPDRGNTEAFF. The CDR3 DNA reads as TGTGCCAGCACCCCTCCCGACAGGGGAAATACTGAAGCTTTCTTT.

The rearrangement uses TRBV10-3 and TRBJ1-2; a possible D gene is TRBD1 (6 bases). Germline loops: CDR1 ENHRY, CDR2 SYGVKD. The CDR3 covers 15 residues. Trimming cost V 3 bases and J 8 bases, with 19 bases left between them. CDR3 sequence: CAISESLGGARGYTF. In DNA, the CDR3 is TGTGCCATCAGTGAAAGCCTAGGGGGGGCGCGGGGCTACACCTTC.

The rearrangement joins TRBV30 to TRBJ1-1; D remains ambiguous. Looked up from germline, CDR1 is GTSNPN and CDR2 is SVGIG (reference sequence). The V gene lost 8 bases and the J gene lost 7 bases, with 17 bases spanning the gap. CDR3 length: 12 residues. CDR3 sequence: CATLGKGFEAFF. The CDR3 coding sequence is TGTGCCACACTCGGGAAGGGTTTTGAAGCTTTCTTT.

The chain is built from TRBV28 and TRBJ1-1; perhaps TRBD1 as D (6 bases). V was cut by 7 bases and J by 6 bases, with 12 bases left in between. Germline-derived CDR1 and CDR2 are MDHEN and SYDVKM. This CDR3 has 12 residues. CDR3 nucleotide sequence: TGTGCCAGCATCCTACAGGGCTCTGAAGCTTTCTTT. Translating it yields CASILQGSEAFF.

This clone was seen only once. The V and J genes are TRBV27 and TRBJ2-7; D is unclear. In germline, CDR1 is MNHEY, CDR2 SMNVEV (reference sequence). Trimming stripped 2 bases from V and 2 bases from J, with 10 bases between. This CDR3 comprises 14 residues. CDR3 in amino acids: CASSLRESPYEQYF. CDR3 bases: TGTGCCAGCAGTTTAAGAGAGTCCCCCTACGAGCAGTACTTC.

The chain links TRBV5-8 to TRBJ1-1; 7 bases match TRBD1. Germline V gene data show CDR1 as SGHTS and CDR2 as YDEGEE. J was trimmed by 4 bases and V by 4 bases; bases with no gene match: 10. The CDR3 runs to 15 residues. The CDR3 sequence is CASSVKTGQVTEAFF. CDR3 coding DNA: TGTGCCAGCAGCGTAAAGACAGGGCAAGTCACTGAAGCTTTCTTT.

J is TRBJ1-3 and V is TRBV28; D may be TRBD1 (6 bases). Between the trimmed V and J ends, which lost 7 bases and 4 bases, there was a span of 20 bases. CDR1 and CDR2 from the germline V gene are MDHEN and SYDVKM. CDR3 size: 16 residues. The CDR3 spells CASTPTQGSGGNTIYF. In nucleotides, the CDR3 is TGTGCCAGCACCCCTACACAGGGTTCGGGCGGAAACACCATATATTTT.

The genes are TRBV30 and TRBJ2-5; unclear D gene. Trimming cost V 3 bases and J 4 bases, with 9 bases left between them. The CDR3 consists of 12 residues. The V gene's germline CDR1 is GTSNPN and CDR2 SVGIG (reference sequence). CDR3 bases: TGTGCCTGGAGAGCCCGCGGAGAGACCCAGTACTTC. Translation: CAWRARGETQYF.

The chain combines TRBV20-1 with TRBJ2-3; weak D call: TRBD2 (5 bases). V gave up 7 bases and J gave up 9 bases, with 11 bases separating them. The CDR3 is 10 amino acids. The germline V gene encodes CDR1 DFQATT and CDR2 SNEGSKA (reference sequence). The CDR3 is CSVTRDTQYF. In nucleotides, the CDR3 is TGCAGTGTTACTAGAGACACGCAGTATTTT.

The chain carries TRBV7-6 and TRBJ2-7; D perhaps matches TRBD1 (8 bases). The CDR3 is 15 residues long. The germline V gene has CDR1 SGHVS and CDR2 FNYEAQ. V lost 5 bases and J 0 bases, leaving 14 bases between the germline ends. The CDR3 nucleotides are TGTGCCAGCAGCCCGGACAGGGACTACTCCTACGAGCAGTACTTC. It codes for CASSPDRDYSYEQYF.

This chain links TRBV7-9 with TRBJ1-1; D is unclear. CDR3 length: 14 amino acids. The V and J ends lost 3 bases and 3 bases respectively, with 11 bases between them. The germline V gene has CDR1 SEHNR and CDR2 FQNEAQ (reference sequence). The CDR3 DNA sequence: TGTGCCAGCAGCTTTAGTGGCCGGGACACTGAAGCTTTCTTT. It codes for CASSFSGRDTEAFF.

Here the CDR3 reads CASSQDRGSSEKLFF. As DNA, the CDR3 is TGCGCCAGCAGCCAAGACAGGGGATCCAGTGAAAAACTGTTTTTT. V is TRBV4-3 and J is TRBJ1-4, with a weak D call TRBD1 (6 bases). The length of the CDR3 is 15 residues. The germline V gene has CDR1 LGHNA and CDR2 YSLEER. V lost 0 bases and J 7 bases, leaving 12 bases between the germline ends.